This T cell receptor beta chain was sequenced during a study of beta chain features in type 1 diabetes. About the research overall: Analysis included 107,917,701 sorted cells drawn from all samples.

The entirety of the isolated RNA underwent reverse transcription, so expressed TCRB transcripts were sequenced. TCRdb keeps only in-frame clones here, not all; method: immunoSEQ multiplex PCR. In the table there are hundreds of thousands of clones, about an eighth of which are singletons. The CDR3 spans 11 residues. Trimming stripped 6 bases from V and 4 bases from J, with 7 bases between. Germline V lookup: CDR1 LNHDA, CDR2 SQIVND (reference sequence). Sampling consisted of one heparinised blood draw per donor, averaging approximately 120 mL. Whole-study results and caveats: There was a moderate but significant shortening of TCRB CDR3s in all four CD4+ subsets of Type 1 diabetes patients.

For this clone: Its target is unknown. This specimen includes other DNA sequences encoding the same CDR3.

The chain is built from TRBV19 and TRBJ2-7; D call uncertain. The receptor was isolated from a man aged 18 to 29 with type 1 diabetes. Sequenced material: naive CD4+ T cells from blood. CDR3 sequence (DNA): TGTGCCAGTAGCGACCGTTACGAGCAGTACTTC. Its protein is CASSDRYEQYF.